The 21 T cell receptor beta chains listed next were all sequenced from one sample in a study of cytomegalovirus exposure and HLA in healthy donors. PCR involved 60 Vbeta and 13 Jbeta primers. Libraries were prepared by immunoSEQ multiplex PCR; TCRdb keeps only in-frame clonotypes and omits some of them. The repertoire holds under 150,000 clones, with 50% to 65% as singletons. The source material was PBMCs. The receptors shown here come from a man aged 35 to 55 in good health and CMV-seropositive.

The chain couples TRBV2 to TRBJ1-1, with 11 bases identical to TRBD1. This CDR3 is 14 amino acids long. J was trimmed by 4 bases and V by 7 bases; bases with no gene match: 5. Germline CDR1 reads SNHLY; CDR2 reads FYNNEI. The CDR3: CASNRDRGGTEAFF. The CDR3 DNA reads as TGTGCCAGCAATCGGGACAGGGGGGGCACTGAAGCTTTCTTT.

This chain connects TRBV7-2 to TRBJ2-7; TRBD2 aligns across 8 bases. This CDR3 has 16 residues. CDR1 and CDR2 (germline): SGHTA, FQGNSA. Trimming removed 2 bases from V and 4 bases from J; junction bases left unmatched: 10. The CDR3 DNA is TGTGCCAGCAGCTTATCCCAGCGGGAGTTATTGTACGAGCAGTACTTC. Residues: CASSLSQRELLYEQYF.

Only a few counts were recorded for this clone. The V and J genes are TRBV6-1 and TRBJ2-7; 8 nucleotides match TRBD1. Germline CDR1 reads MNHNS; CDR2 reads SASEGT. CDR3 length: 16 amino acids. The ends lost 2 bases at V and 3 bases at J; junction bases unmatched: 9. The CDR3, as DNA: TGTGCCAGCAGTGAATCCGGGGCACAGGGGGTCTACGAGCAGTACTTC. It yields the protein CASSESGAQGVYEQYF.

This chain uses TRBV25-1 with TRBJ2-3, with TRBD2 matching over 11 bases. From germline, CDR1 is MGHDK and CDR2 SYGVNS. Losses at the gene ends were 6 bases for V and 5 bases for J; bases not matched to a gene: 13. The CDR3 sequence is 17 residues long. The CDR3 sequence: CASSDLAGGPVRDTQYF. CDR3 bases: TGTGCCAGCAGCGACCTAGCGGGGGGACCGGTTAGAGATACGCAGTATTTT. Full variable domain (rest looked up from reference TRBV25-1 and TRBJ2-3): EADIYQTPRYLVIGTGKKITLECSQTMGHDKMYWYQQDPGMELHLIHYSYGVNSTEKGDLSSESTVSRIRTEHFPLTLESARPSHTSQYLCASSDLAGGPVRDTQYFGPGTRLTVL.

This chain uses TRBV7-3 with TRBJ2-3, with 12 bases fitting TRBD2. CDR1 and CDR2 from the germline V gene are SGHTA and FQGTGA. The CDR3 is 17 residues long. V lost 5 bases, J lost 6 bases, and 12 bases stayed unmatched. The CDR3 sequence: CASSPRRLAGDLDTQYF. The DNA of the CDR3 is TGTGCCAGCAGCCCACGGCGACTAGCGGGGGACTTGGATACGCAGTATTTT.

V and J are TRBV19 and TRBJ1-5; the D gene is possibly TRBD1 (5 bases). Trimming shortened V by 2 bases and J by 0 bases, and 11 bases separated the two germline ends. Germline values: CDR1 LNHDA, CDR2 SQIVND (reference sequence). This CDR3 has 16 residues. CDR3 protein: CASSITRQNSNQPQHF. Here the CDR3 DNA reads TGTGCCAGTAGTATAACCCGACAGAATAGCAATCAGCCCCAGCATTTT.

To note about this clone: Other nucleotide sequences from this sample produce the same CDR3. In DNA, the CDR3 is TGTGCCAGCTCACCAAGAAGCGGAGAGACCCAGTACTTC. Translated: CASSPRSGETQYF. This chain uses TRBV18 with TRBJ2-5, with D tentatively TRBD2 (5 bases). Trimming removed 2 bases from V and 4 bases from J, with 8 bases in between. This CDR3 is 13 amino acids long. The V gene's germline CDR1 is KGHSH and CDR2 LQKENI.

This clone was picked up one time. The chain recombines TRBV6-4 with TRBJ1-2; possibly TRBD1 for D (5 bases). Germline CDR1 and CDR2: MRHNA and SNTAGT. The V end lost 6 bases, the J end lost 0 bases, and 14 bases lay between the germline ends. The length of the CDR3 is 15 residues. In nucleotides, the CDR3 is TGTGCCAGCAGACGGGGGGGGACCTCTAACTATGGCTACACCTTC. Protein product: CASRRGGTSNYGYTF.

The V and J genes are TRBV5-1 and TRBJ2-3, with D perhaps TRBD2 (5 bases). CDR1 and CDR2 from the germline V gene are SGHRS and YFSETQ. This CDR3 comprises 15 residues. V was pared by 7 bases and J by 2 bases, with 17 bases between. The CDR3 spells CASGSNVNPTDTQYF. CDR3 coding DNA: TGCGCCAGCGGGAGTAACGTTAACCCCACAGATACGCAGTATTTT.

The rearrangement links TRBV6-6 to TRBJ2-1; possible D gene TRBD2, 5 bases. The CDR3 is made up of 14 amino acids. The V gene's germline CDR1 is MNHNY and CDR2 SVGAGI (reference sequence). V lost 2 bases and J lost 7, with 12 bases in between. The CDR3 protein is CASSYEGESNEQFF. CDR3 bases: TGTGCCAGCAGTTACGAGGGAGAATCGAATGAGCAGTTCTTC.

As for this clone: The germline gene is not matched at one end of the junction; a read error may be the cause. In the same sample, other DNA sequences code for this CDR3. The chain links TRBV28 to TRBJ1-2; D is unresolved. This CDR3 has 12 amino acids. The germline gives CDR1 MDHEN, CDR2 SYDVKM. Here the CDR3 DNA reads TGTGCCAGCAGTTTAGCTAACTATGGCTATACCTTC. Its protein product is CASSLANYGYTF.

The chain has TRBV19 and TRBJ2-1; 8 positions agree with TRBD2. Germline trimming cut 8 bases from V and 2 bases from J; bases unmatched to any gene: 11. CDR1 is LNHDA and CDR2 is SQIVND in the germline V gene (reference sequence). The CDR3 covers 16 residues. CDR3 bases: TGTGCCAGTCGAAGGGGAGCGGGAGTACCCTACAATGAGCAGTTCTTC. It specifies CASRRGAGVPYNEQFF. The full variable domain, rest sourced from reference TRBV19 and TRBJ2-1, is DGGITQSPKYLFRKEGQNVTLSCEQNLNHDAMYWYRQDPGQGLRLIYYSQIVNDFQKGDIAEGYSVSREKKESFPLTVTSAQKNPTAFYLCASRRGAGVPYNEQFFGPGTRLTVL.

The chain links TRBV4-1 to TRBJ2-7, with 13 bases identical to TRBD2. CDR3 length: 15 residues. Germline loops: CDR1 MGHRA, CDR2 YSYEKL. The V gene end was trimmed by 3 bases and the J gene end by 2 bases; junction bases not matched to a gene: 1. In DNA, the CDR3 is TGCGCCAGCAGCCAGGGACTAGCGGGGACCTACGAGCAGTACTTC. It yields the protein CASSQGLAGTYEQYF.

The V and J genes are TRBV5-6 and TRBJ2-1; D is ambiguous. The germline V gene has CDR1 SGHDT and CDR2 YYEEEE. Trimming shortened V by 1 base and J by 5 bases, and 4 bases separated the two germline ends. The CDR3 length is 12 residues. The CDR3 reads CASSLLDNEQFF. The CDR3 DNA follows: TGTGCCAGCAGCTTGCTCGACAATGAGCAGTTCTTC.

This clone was counted between two and nine times. The chain uses TRBV2 and TRBJ2-7, with a possible D match to TRBD2 (6 bases). Between the trimmed V and J ends, which lost 11 bases and 2 bases, there was a span of 22 bases. The CDR3 is 15 residues long. Germline-derived CDR1 and CDR2 are SNHLY and FYNNEI. CDR3 sequence reads: CAQGRDSTNTYEQYF. The CDR3 DNA follows: TGTGCCCAAGGACGGGACTCGACTAACACCTACGAGCAGTACTTC. The variable domain in full, with the rest retrieved from reference TRBV2 and TRBJ2-7, is EPEVTQTPSHQVTQMGQEVILRCVPISNHLYFYWYRQILGQKVEFLVSFYNNEISEKSEIFDDQFSVERPDGSNFTLKIRSTKLEDSAMYFCAQGRDSTNTYEQYFGPGTRLTVT.

The chain is built from TRBV28 and TRBJ1-5, with D possibly TRBD1 on 5 matching bases. The CDR3 is 12 residues long. The ends were cut back, 10 bases at V and 7 bases at J, with 14 bases in the middle. In germline, CDR1 is MDHEN, CDR2 SYDVKM. The CDR3 region is CATTVGRQPQHF. CDR3 DNA sequence: TGTGCCACGACAGTAGGACGGCAGCCCCAGCATTTT.

In its sample, this clone was seen a few times. Other DNA sequences in this specimen translate into the identical CDR3. The chain recombines TRBV5-1 with TRBJ1-2, with a weak D call TRBD1 (6 bases). Germline-derived CDR1 and CDR2 are SGHRS and YFSETQ. The CDR3 runs 14 residues. Trimming stripped 0 bases from V and 3 bases from J, with 9 bases between. CDR3 nucleotide sequence: TGCGCCAGCAGCTTGGCCCCAGGGGACTATGGCTACACCTTC. The encoded protein is CASSLAPGDYGYTF.

The chain has TRBV5-4 and TRBJ1-2; D unresolved. V dropped 4 bases and J dropped 7 bases, with 23 bases sitting between them. This CDR3 contains 16 residues. CDR1 is SGHNT, CDR2 YYREEE, per germline (reference sequence). CDR3 sequence (DNA): TGTGCCAGCAGCCCAAGCGGAGCAGGTAGAGCGCTTGGCTACACCTTC. This sequence encodes CASSPSGAGRALGYTF.

This chain joins TRBV9 and TRBJ2-1; 8 bases fit TRBD1. The CDR3 has 15 residues. CDR1 SGDLS and CDR2 YYNGEE come from the germline V gene. Trimming at V came to 1 base and at J to 2 bases, leaving 2 bases not matched to a gene. The CDR3 protein is CASSVLTGAYNEQFF. The CDR3 nucleotides are TGTGCCAGCAGCGTACTGACAGGGGCCTACAATGAGCAGTTCTTC.

The V gene is TRBV6-5, the J gene TRBJ1-1, with a tentative D call TRBD1 (6 bases). The CDR3 contains 16 residues. V was clipped by 0 bases and J by 1 base, with 12 bases between them. Germline CDR1 reads MNHEY; CDR2 reads SVGAGI. This chain's CDR3 is CASSYSPTTGNTEAFF. In DNA, the CDR3 is TGTGCCAGCAGTTACTCCCCGACGACAGGGAACACTGAAGCTTTCTTT.

The genes are TRBV19 and TRBJ1-1; a possible D gene is TRBD1 (5 bases). The CDR3 length is 14 residues. V was cut by 5 bases and J by 0 bases, with 10 bases left in between. Germline CDR1 LNHDA, CDR2 SQIVND (reference sequence). CDR3: CASSSRDLNTEAFF. In nucleotides, the CDR3 is TGTGCCAGTAGTTCCCGGGACTTGAACACTGAAGCTTTCTTT.